This T cell receptor (beta chain) was sequenced for a study of cytomegalovirus exposure and HLA in healthy donors. Across the whole study: Among several hundred genotyped donors, around 82% fell in the Caucasian-associated ancestry cluster.

The PCR made use of 60 Vbeta and 13 Jbeta primers. Assay: immunoSEQ multiplex PCR; the TCRdb copy retains only in-frame clones and omits some. Of fewer than 250,000 clones in the sample, 60% to 80% are singletons; the top ten hold approximately 2.1%. Every donor was a healthy person donating bone marrow. Points from the study as a whole: Relative to the approximately 700-donor mean, N-insertions were reportedly fewer in an Asian-associated ancestry cluster in a later analysis. The productive fraction for most TCR beta V segments was about 87% or about 30% in an earlier analysis.

The table lists this clone with a few counts. Its antigen is undetermined. This receptor was taken from a woman between 25 and 40 years old in good health and CMV-seropositive. Sequencing was performed on PBMCs.

CDR3 protein: CASSPPEGHPSTDTQYF. In DNA, the CDR3 is TGTGCCAGCAGCCCTCCGGAAGGACATCCTAGCACAGATACGCAGTATTTT. The chain is built from TRBV7-9 and TRBJ2-3; D may be TRBD1 (5 bases). Trimming stripped 5 bases from V and 0 bases from J, with 18 bases between. From germline, CDR1 is SEHNR and CDR2 FQNEAQ (reference sequence). The CDR3 contains 17 residues.